This T cell receptor beta chain was observed in a study of T-cell memory formation after mild COVID-19. Study details: TCR clustering was largely donor specific. Study-wide findings and caveats: Clones contracting over day 15 to 85 were CD4/CD8 balanced, with later expanders leaning CD4+.

From the 5' RACE reads, TCRdb called clonotypes with MiXCR, one entry per CDR3 protein. The sample has approximately 560,000 distinct CDR3 sequences, around 16% seen once. This clonotype was detected only a few times. Its specificity is unknown. V lost 5 bases to trimming and J lost 3 bases; unmatched junction nucleotides: 6. The CDR3 consists of 16 residues. Germline V gives CDR1 SEHNR, CDR2 FQNEAQ (reference sequence). The J gene is TRBJ1-6, the V gene TRBV7-9, with TRBD1 matching over 8 bases. This receptor was obtained from an adult woman who had mild COVID-19 (a few samples of this study predate the infection). Cell type and time point are not known. Sequenced material: PBMCs or a T cell subset sorted from them (not recorded which). CDR3 sequence reads: CASSHGQGFYNSPLHF. In nucleotides, the CDR3 is TGTGCCAGCAGCCACGGACAGGGTTTCTATAATTCACCCCTCCACTTT.